This T cell receptor beta chain was recovered during a study of Ad26.COV2.S vaccination and SARS-CoV-2 variants. Overall study results and limits: Analytic work on TCR breadth and depth might have understated the full extent of total T cell responses.

The method was immunoSEQ multiplex PCR; TCRdb's version includes in-frame clones alone and lacks a portion of them. This table holds 350,000 to 450,000 clones, 92% found once. Treatment noted: around 19 received Ad26.COV2.S at low or high dose, single or two shots; 5 received placebo; per-sample allocation not given. Samples were taken on day 63 after the first vaccine or placebo injection. The CDR3 is 18 amino acids. Per the germline V gene, CDR1 is LGHNA and CDR2 is YSLEER. Trimming took 0 bases from V and 0 from J, leaving 12 bases between them. This clone was seen just once. Its cognate antigen is unknown.

The genes are TRBV4-3 and TRBJ1-6; D is unresolved. The sequence was obtained from a person aged 18 to 65 who received the Ad26.COV2.S COVID-19 vaccine or a placebo. Sequenced here: peripheral blood, sampled in a trial of Ad26.COV2.S vaccine versus placebo. CDR3 residues: CASSQEPFRSSYNSPLHF. In nucleotides, the CDR3 is TGCGCCAGCAGCCAAGAGCCGTTCAGGAGCTCCTATAATTCACCCCTCCACTTT.